Listed below are T cell receptor beta chains from one sample, sequenced in a study of T cells in Graves' hyperthyroidism and ophthalmopathy. TCRdb redid the calling of the multiplex PCR reads with MiXCR, one entry per CDR3 protein. The data show more than 150,000 distinct CDR3 sequences, about a sixth seen once. Sequencing used blood. The receptor set was obtained from a woman aged 50 to 65 with Graves' hyperthyroidism. Both conserved end residues are part of each CDR3. A D gene is named only where the DNA matches it firmly. A clone size is listed for some rows: how often the clone was seen (once, few, many), or a class if it is expanded.

d_call,v_call,clone_size,j_call,cdr3_aa,cdr3_nt
-,TRBV7-2,few,TRBJ2-2,CASSSGTGDGGELFF,TGTGCCAGCAGCTCAGGGACTGGGGATGGCGGGGAGCTGTTTTTT
-,TRBV7-3,many,TRBJ2-3,CASSLTLSSTDTQYF,TGTGCCAGCAGCTTAACACTGTCTAGCACAGATACGCAGTATTTT
TRBD1,TRBV19,many,TRBJ2-1,CASSKDRVREQFF,TGTGCCAGTAGTAAGGACAGGGTGCGGGAGCAGTTCTTC
-,TRBV19,many,TRBJ2-1,CASSPDISSYNEQFF,TGTGCCAGTAGCCCTGACATAAGCTCCTACAATGAGCAGTTCTTC
-,TRBV7-2,many,TRBJ2-7,CASSSIRRGYYEQYF,TGTGCCAGCAGCTCCATCCGGAGGGGGTACTACGAGCAGTACTTC
-,TRBV27,many,TRBJ2-7,CASSPLGRTADSYEQYF,TGTGCCAGCAGTCCATTGGGGCGGACAGCAGACTCCTACGAGCAGTACTTC
TRBD1,TRBV10-2,many,TRBJ2-7,CASSDIGRGPYEQYF,TGCGCCAGCAGTGATATAGGCAGGGGGCCCTACGAGCAGTACTTC
-,TRBV12-3/TRBV12-4,-,TRBJ2-7,CASSEELSGPGHEQYF,TGTGCCAGCAGTGAGGAATTAAGCGGGCCAGGGCACGAGCAGTACTTC
-,TRBV5-6,few,TRBJ2-1,CASSLYSGTQRGQFF,TGTGCCAGCAGCTTATATAGCGGAACCCAGCGCGGGCAGTTCTTC
-,TRBV3-1,-,TRBJ1-3,CASSPKGGGALDTIYF,TGTGCCAGCAGCCCAAAGGGTGGGGGCGCATTGGACACCATATATTTT